One sample yielded the 29 T cell receptor beta chains listed below, sequenced in a study of shared clonotypes between healthy human individuals. TCRdb's copy holds only in-frame clones and misses some; the assay was immunoSEQ multiplex PCR. The table shows approximately 530,000 clones, with approximately 95% occurring only once. The material sequenced was naive CD4+ T cells sorted from blood. The sample's subset: CD45RA+ positively selected. The origin of the receptors is a woman in her twenties or thirties in good health.

This chain links TRBV28 with TRBJ1-5, with TRBD1 matching over 7 bases. The CDR3 covers 15 residues. Germline lookup yields CDR1 MDHEN and CDR2 SYDVKM. The ends lost 1 base at V and 7 bases at J; junction bases unmatched: 7. CDR3 nucleotides: TGTGCCAGCAGTTTATCGCAGGGGGATAGCCAGCCCCAGCATTTT. This codes for CASSLSQGDSQPQHF.

The gene calls are TRBV28 and TRBJ1-6; D call uncertain. CDR1 MDHEN and CDR2 SYDVKM come from the germline V gene. Trimming stripped 7 bases from V and 4 bases from J, with 8 bases between. The CDR3 is 13 amino acids. CDR3 DNA sequence: TGTGCCAGCACTCCAGAATATAATTCACCCCTCCACTTT. Its translation is CASTPEYNSPLHF.

The genes are TRBV2 and TRBJ1-1; 7 nucleotides line up with TRBD1. Germline V gives CDR1 SNHLY, CDR2 FYNNEI. V lost 5 bases, J lost 5 bases, and 5 bases stayed unmatched. The CDR3 covers 13 residues. The DNA for the CDR3 is TGTGCCAGCAGTCCACAGGGGAATACTGAAGCTTTCTTT. Residues: CASSPQGNTEAFF.

The chain carries TRBV2 and TRBJ1-5, with D perhaps matching TRBD1 (6 bases). The CDR3 loop spans 13 amino acids. Germline V lookup: CDR1 SNHLY, CDR2 FYNNEI. Trimming took off 6 bases at V and 7 bases at J, with 13 bases between the two ends. The CDR3 DNA reads TGTGCCAGCAGAGGGGGTTCAGGGCAGCCCCAGCATTTT. Translation gives CASRGGSGQPQHF.

The rearrangement links TRBV29-1 to TRBJ2-5; 7 nucleotides align to TRBD2. The J call may not be correct, given that the DNA end is closer to TRBJ2-7. The CDR3 has 12 residues. CDR1 is SQVTM, CDR2 ANQGSEA, per germline. The DNA for the CDR3 is TGCAGCGTTGTGACTAGCACCTACGAGCAGTACTTC. Amino acids: CSVVTSTYEQYF.

The chain combines TRBV27 with TRBJ1-1, with 10 bases lining up with TRBD1. CDR1 is MNHEY and CDR2 is SMNVEV in the germline V gene (reference sequence). The CDR3 is 14 residues long. The V segment lost 8 bases and the J segment 7 bases; nucleotides outside the gene matches: 10. CDR3 coding DNA: TGTGCCAGCGGTAGGGACAGGGGATGGGATGAAGCTTTCTTT. It translates to CASGRDRGWDEAFF.

The chain employs TRBV27 and TRBJ2-1; 11 bases match TRBD2. V lost 5 bases to trimming and J lost 2 bases; unmatched junction nucleotides: 5. This CDR3 is 16 amino acids long. Germline CDR1 is MNHEY and CDR2 is SMNVEV (reference sequence). The CDR3 reads CASSRGLAVPYNEQFF. In DNA, the CDR3 is TGTGCCAGCAGTAGGGGACTAGCGGTTCCCTACAATGAGCAGTTCTTC.

V usage is TRBV10-3 and J usage is TRBJ2-1, with a weak D call TRBD2 (7 bases). The germline V gene encodes CDR1 ENHRY and CDR2 SYGVKD. Trimming stripped 0 bases from V and 5 bases from J, with 11 bases between. The CDR3 totals 15 residues. For the CDR3, the DNA is TGTGCCATCAGTGAGTCGAAAGGGGGGGACAATGAGCAGTTCTTC. It translates to CAISESKGGDNEQFF.

V gene TRBV6-6 combines with J gene TRBJ1-3; perhaps TRBD1 as D (6 bases). In germline, CDR1 is MNHNY, CDR2 SVGAGI (reference sequence). Trimming took off 4 bases at V and 0 bases at J, with 7 bases between the two ends. There are 14 residues in the CDR3. CDR3 sequence (DNA): TGTGCCAGCAGTTTACAGGGCTCTGGAAACACCATATATTTT. It encodes CASSLQGSGNTIYF.

V is TRBV30 and J is TRBJ2-5; the D is unclear. The germline gives CDR1 GTSNPN, CDR2 SVGIG (reference sequence). The CDR3 is 15 residues long. Trimming took off 2 bases at V and 3 bases at J, with 16 bases between the two ends. The CDR3 nucleotides are TGTGCCTGGAGTTCATGGGCCAAAGCCAAAGAGACCCAGTACTTC. It codes for CAWSSWAKAKETQYF.

The chain combines TRBV7-8 with TRBJ2-3; the match to TRBD1 covers 9 bases. J was trimmed by 5 bases and V by 6 bases; bases with no gene match: 3. The CDR3 extends over 13 amino acids. Germline CDR1 SGHVS, CDR2 FQNEAQ. The CDR3 nucleotides are TGTGCCAGCAGACAGGGGGCCGGAGATACGCAGTATTTT. Its protein is CASRQGAGDTQYF.

This chain joins TRBV7-8 and TRBJ2-3, with D possibly being TRBD2 (6 bases). V lost 6 bases and J 5 bases, leaving 6 bases between the germline ends. CDR3 length equals 11 residues. Germline lookup yields CDR1 SGHVS and CDR2 FQNEAQ. In DNA, the CDR3 is TGTGCCAGCAGGGGGGGAGATACGCAGTATTTT. Amino acid sequence: CASRGGDTQYF. The variable domain in full, with the rest retrieved from reference TRBV7-8 and TRBJ2-3, is GAGVSQSPRYKVAKRGQDVALRCDPISGHVSLFWYQQALGQGPEFLTYFQNEAQLDKSGLPSDRFFAERPEGSVSTLKIQRTQQEDSAVYLCASRGGDTQYFGPGTRLTVL.

The chain uses TRBV7-2 and TRBJ1-1; D ambiguous. V lost 3 bases and J lost 4, with 12 bases in between. This CDR3 is 14 amino acids long. Per germline, CDR1 SGHTA and CDR2 FQGNSA. The DNA for the CDR3 is TGTGCCAGCAGCTTCTTCCCGCGGAGCACTGAAGCTTTCTTT. Its translation: CASSFFPRSTEAFF.

This clone has only one observation. CDR3 sequence reads: CASSLARTGNQPQHF. The CDR3 region has the DNA TGTGCCAGCAGCTTAGCGCGGACAGGGAATCAGCCCCAGCATTTT. The V gene is TRBV4-2, the J gene TRBJ1-5, with 8 bases lining up with TRBD1. Germline V CDR1 and CDR2: LGHNA, YNFKEQ. Germline trimming cut 5 bases from V and 4 bases from J; bases unmatched to any gene: 7. This CDR3 region has 15 residues.

The gene calls are TRBV5-1 and TRBJ2-2; 9 nucleotides match TRBD2. CDR1 SGHRS and CDR2 YFSETQ come from the germline V gene. V lost 5 bases to trimming and J lost 6 bases; unmatched junction nucleotides: 11. This CDR3 is 16 amino acids long. CDR3 coding DNA: TGCGCCAGCAGGTCGACTAGCGGCCTTTCGTCCGGGGAGCTGTTTTTT. Its protein product is CASRSTSGLSSGELFF.

The chain combines TRBV29-1 with TRBJ1-1, with D perhaps TRBD1 (5 bases). The germline CDR1 and CDR2 sequences are SQVTM and ANQGSEA. The V and J ends lost 7 bases and 5 bases respectively, with 11 bases between them. This CDR3 has 11 residues. The CDR3 nucleotides read TGCAGCGCAGGGAGGGATACTGAAGCTTTCTTT. This gives the protein CSAGRDTEAFF.

The chain joins TRBV18 to TRBJ1-1, with 7 positions matching TRBD1. CDR1 is KGHSH and CDR2 is LQKENI in the germline V gene. V was clipped by 1 base and J by 3 bases; unmatched bases: 8. The CDR3 has 16 amino acids. Written as DNA, the CDR3 is TGTGCCAGCTCACCACTAGGCAGGGGGTTTGACACTGAAGCTTTCTTT. This encodes CASSPLGRGFDTEAFF.

The chain uses TRBV7-9 and TRBJ1-5, with D hard to call. Germline V CDR1 and CDR2: SEHNR, FQNEAQ (reference sequence). The CDR3 contains 13 residues. Trimming took off 1 base at V and 6 bases at J, with 7 bases between the two ends. The CDR3 DNA reads as TGTGCCAGCAGCTTAGAGTGGGGTCAGCCCCAGCATTTT. Translated: CASSLEWGQPQHF.

This sequence joins TRBV27 and TRBJ1-4; D may be TRBD1 (5 bases). Germline V gives CDR1 MNHEY, CDR2 SMNVEV (reference sequence). This CDR3 is 13 amino acids long. The CDR3 region has the DNA TGTGCAGCCTCGACAGCGGGAGGTGAAAAACTGTTTTTT. Translating it yields CAASTAGGEKLFF.

The V call is TRBV7-2, the J call TRBJ1-2, with 8 positions matching TRBD1. CDR3 length equals 13 residues. CDR1 and CDR2 from the germline V gene are SGHTA and FQGNSA. V trimming: 5 bases; J trimming: 8 bases; junction bases outside the gene matches: 7. The CDR3 protein is CASSQGTGMGYTF. Written as DNA, the CDR3 is TGTGCCAGCAGCCAAGGGACAGGCATGGGCTACACCTTC.

The CDR3 here is CASSPVAGAVYEQYF. The CDR3 DNA reads TGTGCCAGTAGTCCGGTAGCGGGAGCCGTCTACGAGCAGTACTTC. This chain uses TRBV19 with TRBJ2-7, with TRBD2 identical over 9 bases. The CDR3 contains 15 residues. Unmatched junction bases numbered 8, after V lost 5 bases and J lost 3 bases. Germline lookup yields CDR1 LNHDA and CDR2 SQIVND (reference sequence).

The V gene is TRBV19, the J gene TRBJ2-1, with D possibly matching TRBD2 (6 bases). This CDR3 has 14 amino acids. V shed 3 bases and J shed 9 bases, with 15 bases lying between them. Germline CDR1 is LNHDA and CDR2 is SQIVND (reference sequence). CDR3 nucleotides: TGTGCCAGTAGTATCCAGGGCGGGGAGAGTGAGCAGTTCTTC. Amino acid sequence: CASSIQGGESEQFF. Based on the CDR3 plus reference TRBV19 and TRBJ2-1, the full variable domain is DGGITQSPKYLFRKEGQNVTLSCEQNLNHDAMYWYRQDPGQGLRLIYYSQIVNDFQKGDIAEGYSVSREKKESFPLTVTSAQKNPTAFYLCASSIQGGESEQFFGPGTRLTVL.

This chain links TRBV7-3 with TRBJ1-3; D gene ambiguous. CDR1 is SGHTA and CDR2 is FQGTGA in the germline V gene. CDR3 length: 15 residues. V dropped 2 bases and J dropped 0 bases, with 8 bases sitting between them. DNA of the CDR3: TGTGCCAGCAGCTTATCCGGGAACTCTGGAAACACCATATATTTT. Residues: CASSLSGNSGNTIYF.

The gene calls are TRBV30 and TRBJ1-4; TRBD1 might be the D (6 bases). V lost 2 bases and J 16 bases, leaving 14 bases between the germline ends. This CDR3 has 11 amino acids. Germline lookup yields CDR1 GTSNPN and CDR2 SVGIG (reference sequence). CDR3 amino acids: CAWSSGQFKFF. As DNA, the CDR3 is TGTGCCTGGAGTTCTGGACAGTTTAAGTTTTTT.

The gene calls are TRBV25-1 and TRBJ2-6, with TRBD1 as a possible D gene (6 bases). Germline CDR1 reads MGHDK; CDR2 reads SYGVNS. CDR3 length equals 12 residues. Trimming cost V 11 bases and J 4 bases, with 9 bases left between them. DNA for the CDR3: TGTGCCGCAGGGGACGGGGCCAACGTCCTGACTTTC. Amino acid sequence: CAAGDGANVLTF.

This chain links TRBV25-1 with TRBJ2-6; D gene uncertain. V was cut by 9 bases and J by 1 base, with 7 bases left in between. The CDR3 totals 13 residues. Germline-derived CDR1 and CDR2 are MGHDK and SYGVNS. CDR3 in DNA: TGTGCCAGTAGGGTTTCTGGGGCCAACGTCCTGACTTTC. It specifies CASRVSGANVLTF.

The V call is TRBV28, the J call TRBJ2-5; 8 positions match TRBD2. The junction had 15 bases not matched to a gene; V was cut back by 4 bases and J by 5 bases. Germline V gene sequence: CDR1 MDHEN, CDR2 SYDVKM. The CDR3 contains 17 residues. The CDR3 loop is CASSSPGLALSLETQYF. The CDR3 DNA reads as TGTGCCAGCAGTTCCCCAGGACTAGCTTTATCGCTGGAGACCCAGTACTTC.

V and J are TRBV6-6 and TRBJ1-5; TRBD1 matches 7 bases. There are 14 residues in the CDR3. Trimming cost V 4 bases and J 5 bases; bases outside gene matches: 5. Germline CDR1 reads MNHNY; CDR2 reads SVGAGI (reference sequence). The CDR3 loop is CASSSDRVYQPQHF. The CDR3 DNA reads as TGTGCCAGCAGTTCCGACAGGGTTTATCAGCCCCAGCATTTT.

V is TRBV28 and J is TRBJ1-3, with D perhaps TRBD1 (6 bases). V lost 5 bases, J lost 1 base, and 12 bases lay in between. Per the germline V gene, CDR1 is MDHEN and CDR2 is SYDVKM. The CDR3 runs to 15 residues. The CDR3 sequence: CASSPHRVSGNTIYF. As DNA, the CDR3 is TGTGCCAGCAGTCCTCACAGGGTTTCTGGAAACACCATATATTTT. The variable domain in full, completed from reference TRBV28 and TRBJ1-3, reads DVKVTQSSRYLVKRTGEKVFLECVQDMDHENMFWYRQDPGLGLRLIYFSYDVKMKEKGDIPEGYSVSREKKERFSLILESASTNQTSMYLCASSPHRVSGNTIYFGEGSWLTVV.